Sequencing of this T cell receptor beta chain was carried out in a study of shared clonotypes between healthy human individuals. The CDR3 spans 15 residues. CDR1 is MNHEY and CDR2 is SVGAGI in the germline V gene. V gave up 4 bases and J gave up 4 bases; unmatched junction bases: 4. In the authors' methods: Junction-only sequences without quality scores came from ImmunoSEQ, so filtering differed. The assay was immunoSEQ multiplex PCR, and TCRdb's table has in-frame clones only and misses some. V and J calls and clone size are those listed in that table; D and trimming were worked out from the DNA. The sample records 90,000 to 120,000 clones, roughly 70% being singletons.

The clonotype originates from a woman in her twenties or thirties in good health. Sequencing input: memory CD8+ T cells sorted from blood. Subset indicated: CD45RO+ cells pooled with CCR7-negative TemRA cells. V gene TRBV6-5 combines with J gene TRBJ2-2; 9 positions match TRBD2. CDR3 protein: CASSSSSGTTGELFF. The CDR3 DNA is TGTGCCAGCAGTTCATCTAGCGGGACCACCGGGGAGCTGTTTTTT.